This entry lists 32 T cell receptor beta chains sequenced from one sample in a study of tumor-infiltrating lymphocytes in primary liver carcinoma. DNA and RNA were both co-extracted from approximately 20-30 mg of bulk tissue that had not been sorted. With 400 to 550 ng total RNA as template and a constant-region primer, TCR beta cDNA was made. Library construction for TCR beta comprised three nested multiplex PCR rounds performed with slightly modified ARM-PCR. The first two PCR rounds used TRBV1-TRBV30 forward primers with a C-beta reverse primer, 9 to 10 cycles each. TCRdb re-called the multiplex PCR reads through MiXCR, storing one row per CDR3 protein. This sample has tens of thousands of distinct CDR3 sequences, with roughly 74% found just once. The sample consisted of tumor-adjacent normal liver tissue. The receptors were sampled from a man aged 40-55 years with primary liver carcinoma and hepatitis B virus infection.

A word on this clonotype: An end of the junction differs from the germline gene, which may be a read error. The CDR3 sequence is CATSFSGAYNEQFF. In DNA form, the CDR3 reads TGCGCCACCAGCTTTAGTGGGGCATACAATGAGCAGTTCTTC. The genes are TRBV5-1 and TRBJ2-1, with D possibly being TRBD1 (5 bases). From germline, CDR1 is SGHRS and CDR2 YFSETQ. The CDR3 totals 14 residues.

About this clonotype itself: This may be a read error: a much more frequent sequence differs by one nucleotide. CDR3 region: CASSLGLASQETQYF. The CDR3 nucleotides read TGTGCCAGCAGCTTAGGACTAGCGAGCCAAGAGACCCAGTACTTC. This chain connects TRBV7-9 to TRBJ2-5, with 8 bases matching TRBD2. V dropped 1 base and J dropped 1; count of bases not matched to a gene: 2. Germline V gene data show CDR1 as SEHNR and CDR2 as FQNEAQ (reference sequence). CDR3 size: 15 residues.

In the case of this clonotype: It is likely a read error, because the conserved phenylalanine at the end of the CDR3 is missing. The V call is TRBV12-3 or TRBV12-4, the J call TRBJ1-1, with D unresolved. The CDR3 has 13 residues. CDR3 residues: CVSSPGRALSAFI. As DNA, the CDR3 is TGTGTCAGCAGTCCTGGGCGGGCCCTTTCGGCTTTCATT.

This clonotype appeared once. The chain couples TRBV6-2 or TRBV6-3 to TRBJ2-1, with 13 bases that match TRBD2. Germline assignment: CDR1 MNHEY and CDR2 SVGEGT. The CDR3 is made up of 16 amino acids. The V and J ends lost 8 bases and 7 bases, in that order; junction bases with no gene match: 11. CDR3 DNA sequence: TGTGCCAGCGGTCCCCGGACTAGCGGGAGACCAAATGAGCAGTTCTTC. Its translation: CASGPRTSGRPNEQFF.

The rearrangement joins TRBV6-5 to TRBJ2-7; 7 bases agree with TRBD2. The CDR3 consists of 16 residues. Unmatched junction bases numbered 25, after V lost 8 bases and J lost 12 bases. Germline values: CDR1 MNHEY, CDR2 SVGAGI. The CDR3 protein is CASGPSVWGEGYQRYF. DNA for the CDR3: TGTGCCAGCGGTCCCTCCGTTTGGGGGGAGGGCTACCAGCGGTACTTC.

Comment on this clonotype: The junction differs from germline at one of its ends, possibly a read error. The rearrangement joins TRBV6-1 to TRBJ2-3, with D hard to call. Germline-derived CDR1 and CDR2 are MNHNS and SASEGT. The CDR3 is 12 amino acids. The CDR3 protein is CASEPNTDTQYF. CDR3 in DNA: TGTGCCAGCGAGCCCAACACAGATACGCAATATTTT.

This clonotype appeared a single time. As the CDR3 is not closed by the conserved phenylalanine or tryptophan, this likely results from a read error. The chain links TRBV5-1 to TRBJ1-1; the match to TRBD1 covers 7 bases. CDR3 length: 14 residues. Germline CDR1 reads SGHRS; CDR2 reads YFSETQ. CDR3 loop: CTSTQGGAYTEAFL. The CDR3 coding sequence is TGCACCAGCACCCAAGGGGGCGCATATACTGAAGCTTTCTTG.

This clonotype is classed as medium-sized (0.01 to 0.1%). The chain carries TRBV5-4 and TRBJ2-1; 10 bases agree with TRBD2. The CDR3 has 13 amino acids. The junction had 3 bases not matched to a gene; V was cut back by 0 bases and J by 12 bases. The V gene's germline CDR1 is SGHNT and CDR2 YYREEE (reference sequence). CDR3 sequence: CASSLDLAGVQFF. In DNA form, the CDR3 reads TGTGCCAGCAGCTTGGACCTAGCGGGGGTGCAGTTCTTC.

Turning to this clonotype: Since no conserved phenylalanine or tryptophan closes the CDR3, a read error is the likely cause. The chain employs TRBV5-5 and TRBJ1-2; maybe TRBD1 (5 bases). V was pared by 5 bases and J by 2 bases, with 16 bases between. CDR3 size: 15 residues. Germline CDR1 and CDR2: SGHKS and YYEKEE (reference sequence). CDR3 sequence (DNA): TGTGCCAGCAGTGGTAACATGGGACTGAACTATGGCTACACCTTA. Residues: CASSGNMGLNYGYTL.

Concerning this clonotype: The conserved phenylalanine or tryptophan normally closing the CDR3 is absent here, so this likely arose from a read error. The DNA is omitted, as the CDR3 cannot be located on it reliably, and the CDR3 follows TCRdb's listing. The rearrangement joins TRBV5-1 to TRBJ2-2. The CDR3 length is 15 residues, termini included. Germline CDR1 and CDR2: SGHRS and YFSETQ. CDR3 residues: CASSSPLRNTGELFL.

With regard to this clonotype: One junction end disagrees with the germline gene, perhaps due to a read error. V usage is TRBV11-1 and J usage is TRBJ2-1; TRBD2 matches 11 bases. The CDR3 runs 20 residues. CDR1 and CDR2 from the germline V gene are SGHAT and FQDESV (reference sequence). This CDR3 is CASSIEKTSGASPFGNEQFF. CDR3 nucleotide sequence: TGTGCTAGCAGCATAGAAAAGACTAGCGGGGCCTCACCGTTCGGCAATGAGCAGTTCTTC.

Worth noting for this clonotype: The CDR3 ends on some other residue instead of the conserved phenylalanine or tryptophan, so this is likely a read error. The chain employs TRBV7-9 and TRBJ2-7; D ambiguous. The CDR3 has 12 residues. From germline, CDR1 is SEHNR and CDR2 FQNEAQ (reference sequence). The DNA of the CDR3 is TGTCCCAGCAGCTTGCCTGGTAAGGAGCAGTACTCC. Translated: CPSSLPGKEQYS.

DNA for the CDR3: TGTGCCATCTCGACTAGCGGGACCTACGAGCAGTACTTC. As protein: CAISTSGTYEQYF. The rearrangement links TRBV10-3 to TRBJ2-7, with 11 bases aligning to TRBD2. Looked up from germline, CDR1 is ENHRY and CDR2 is SYGVKD. Trimming removed 8 bases from V and 2 bases from J; junction bases left unmatched: 2. The CDR3 has 13 residues.

In the case of this clonotype: A junction boundary mismatches the germline segment, possibly from a read error. V is TRBV6-5 and J is TRBJ2-7, with D possibly matching TRBD1 (5 bases). This CDR3 contains 12 residues. The V gene's germline CDR1 is MNHEY and CDR2 SVGAGI. The CDR3 nucleotides are TGTGCGAGCAGTTCCTCAGGGCACGAGCAGTACTTC. As protein: CASSSSGHEQYF.

In regard to this clonotype: A read error is likely, as this CDR3 ends without the conserved phenylalanine or tryptophan. It is unclear where the CDR3 begins or ends on the DNA, so no DNA is shown, and the CDR3 is as TCRdb lists it. CDR3: CASSSGRDYERYY. The chain has TRBV6-2 or TRBV6-3 and TRBJ2-7; the table gives TRBD2 as D, unverified against the DNA. The germline V gene encodes CDR1 MNHEY and CDR2 SVGEGT. Ends included, the CDR3 has 13 residues.

About this clonotype itself: An end of the junction does not agree with germline; a read error may underlie this. V and J are TRBV5-4 and TRBJ2-2, with D possibly being TRBD2 (5 bases). The length of the CDR3 is 13 residues. CDR1 is SGHNT, CDR2 YYREEE, per germline (reference sequence). This chain's CDR3 is CVSSLAGTGELFF. The CDR3, as DNA: TGTGTCAGCAGCTTGGCGGGCACCGGGGAGTTGTTTTTT.

The rearrangement uses TRBV6-6 and TRBJ1-4, with a weak D call TRBD1 (6 bases). CDR1 is MNHNY and CDR2 is SVGAGI in the germline V gene (reference sequence). V lost 8 bases and J 8 bases, leaving 18 bases between the germline ends. This CDR3 comprises 14 residues. The CDR3 loop reads CASHTQGLFEKLFF. CDR3 nucleotide sequence: TGTGCCAGCCATACCCAGGGGCTGTTCGAAAAACTGTTTTTT.

This sequence joins TRBV4-2 and TRBJ2-7; 10 positions match TRBD1. The CDR3 is 16 residues long. With 4 bases clipped from V and 7 bases from J, the junction kept 13 bases outside the gene matches. Germline loops: CDR1 LGHNA, CDR2 YNFKEQ. The CDR3 nucleotides are TGTGCCAGCAGCCTCGTATCCGAGACAGGGGGCGAGGAGCAGTACTTC. It specifies CASSLVSETGGEEQYF.

As to this clonotype: Compared with germline, one end of the junction differs, possibly owing to a read error. The genes are TRBV6-2 or TRBV6-3 and TRBJ2-2; D may be TRBD2 (6 bases). Germline-derived CDR1 and CDR2 are MNHEY and SVGEGT. The CDR3 is made up of 15 amino acids. The chain's CDR3 is CTSSRDSANTRELFF. The CDR3 coding sequence is TGTACCAGCAGTCGGGACTCCGCGAACACCCGGGAGCTGTTTTTT.

This clonotype is labeled medium-sized (0.01 to 0.1%). The chain combines TRBV29-1 with TRBJ2-3, with D tentatively TRBD2 (6 bases). The ends were cut back, 4 bases at V and 3 bases at J, with 11 bases in the middle. Germline values: CDR1 SQVTM, CDR2 ANQGSEA. The CDR3 is 13 amino acids. The CDR3 loop reads CSVGGERTDTQYF. The CDR3 coding sequence is TGCAGCGTTGGGGGGGAGCGGACAGATACGCAGTATTTT.

This clonotype was counted a few times. Since a much larger clone is just one base distant, this may be a read error. The chain uses TRBV28 and TRBJ1-5; TRBD1 aligns across 7 bases. In germline, CDR1 is MDHEN, CDR2 SYDVKM. The CDR3 has 18 amino acids. With V trimmed by 2 bases and J by 1 base, 11 bases remained unmatched. The CDR3 is CASSLPHWAGGSNQPQHF. In DNA form, the CDR3 reads TGTGCCAGCAGTTTACCACACTGGGCAGGGGGGAGCAATCAGCCCCAGCATTTT.

On this clonotype: One end of the junction does not line up with germline, which may come from a read error. The chain combines TRBV29-1 with TRBJ2-2, with TRBD2 matching over 8 bases. This CDR3 has 14 residues. Germline-derived CDR1 and CDR2 are SQVTM and ANQGSEA. The CDR3 loop reads CSVATSANTWELFF. CDR3 nucleotide sequence: TGTAGCGTTGCGACTAGCGCGAACACCTGGGAGCTGTTTTTT.

A remark on this clonotype: The junction departs from germline at one end; a sequencing error may be responsible. This sequence joins TRBV28 and TRBJ1-5, with D tentatively TRBD1 (5 bases). The CDR3 length is 14 residues. Germline values: CDR1 MDHEN, CDR2 SYDVKM. The CDR3: CVSNMTVAAQPQHF. In DNA, the CDR3 is TGTGTCAGCAATATGACAGTGGCCGCCCAGCCCCAGCATTTT.

J is TRBJ2-2 and V is TRBV6-4, with D possibly TRBD1 on 5 matching bases. Trimming took off 2 bases at V and 8 bases at J, with 9 bases between the two ends. CDR3 length: 13 amino acids. Germline V lookup: CDR1 MRHNA, CDR2 SNTAGT. CDR3: CASSDKGSGELFF. CDR3 DNA sequence: TGTGCCAGCAGTGACAAGGGGTCGGGGGAGCTGTTTTTT.

Concerning this clonotype itself: An end of the junction differs from the germline gene, which may be a read error. This rearrangement joins TRBV6-2 or TRBV6-3 to TRBJ2-2; 9 bases align to TRBD1. The length of the CDR3 is 15 residues. Germline CDR1 MNHEY, CDR2 SVGEGT. The CDR3 protein is CPSTSGTGKTGELFF. The CDR3 DNA reads as TGTCCCAGCACCTCCGGGACAGGGAAGACCGGGGAGCTGTTTTTT.

V gene TRBV5-6 combines with J gene TRBJ2-7; a possible D gene is TRBD2 (6 bases). The CDR3 runs 18 residues. Trimming stripped 2 bases from V and 3 bases from J, with 24 bases between. Germline V gene sequence: CDR1 SGHDT, CDR2 YYEEEE. The CDR3: CASSFGLTGITSFYEQYF. The CDR3 bases are TGTGCCAGCAGCTTTGGACTAACGGGAATCACCAGCTTCTACGAGCAGTACTTC.

Worth noting for this clonotype: The CDR3 does not end in the conserved phenylalanine or tryptophan, so this is likely a read error. It is unclear where the CDR3 begins or ends on the DNA, so no DNA is shown, and the CDR3 is as TCRdb lists it. V gene TRBV2 combines with J gene TRBJ2-1; the table calls TRBD1, which could not be checked here. A total of 13 residues make up the CDR3, ends included. Germline CDR1 and CDR2: SNHLY and FYNNEI. CDR3 residues: CASSTGAGNEHFL.

In the case of this clonotype: One end of the junction does not line up with germline, which may come from a read error. The rearrangement joins TRBV11-3 to TRBJ1-5, with D possibly TRBD1 on 5 matching bases. Looked up from germline, CDR1 is SGHNT and CDR2 is YENEEA. The length of the CDR3 is 15 residues. This CDR3 is CDSSLDLGVAQPHHF. CDR3 nucleotide sequence: TGTGACAGCAGCTTAGATCTGGGGGTGGCTCAGCCCCATCATTTC.

About this clonotype: Mismatch with germline at one junction end may stem from a read error. The chain uses TRBV11-2 and TRBJ2-1; D gene unclear. The CDR3 extends over 11 amino acids. Germline V gives CDR1 SGHAT, CDR2 FQNNGV. CDR3 loop: CASSLYYEQSF. CDR3 nucleotides: TGTGCCAGCAGCCTATACTATGAGCAGTCCTTT.

On this clonotype: The junction departs from germline at one end; a sequencing error may be responsible. The chain joins TRBV5-6 to TRBJ2-4, with D tentatively TRBD1 (5 bases). The CDR3 is 15 residues long. Germline CDR1 reads SGHDT; CDR2 reads YYEEEE. This chain's CDR3 is CVSSLQVLAKNIQYF. The CDR3 nucleotides read TGTGTCAGCAGCTTACAGGTGCTAGCCAAAAACATTCAGTACTTC.

Remarks on this clonotype: A read error may account for a junction end that differs from germline. J is TRBJ2-1 and V is TRBV4-3; no clear D gene. CDR3 length: 16 amino acids. Germline V CDR1 and CDR2: LGHNA, YSLEER. CDR3 sequence: CASSQDRDTLCKERFF. Written as DNA, the CDR3 is TGCGCCAGCAGCCAAGATAGAGACACCCTATGCAAAGAGCGGTTCTTC.

The chain combines TRBV7-9 with TRBJ2-7; TRBD1 agrees at 7 bases. This CDR3 is 15 amino acids long. The J segment lost 8 bases and the V segment lost 6 bases, leaving 16 bases of the junction unmatched. The germline V gene has CDR1 SEHNR and CDR2 FQNEAQ (reference sequence). The CDR3 is CASRQTETGKRQQYF. Here the CDR3 DNA reads TGTGCCAGCAGGCAAACCGAGACAGGGAAGCGTCAGCAGTACTTC.